The clone carrying this T cell receptor (beta chain) was observed at least ten times. Its target is not known. The data were taken from a study of human T cells and chemical hapten exposure. Findings of the study overall: Counts of TCRs expanded at PT1 correlated positively with patch test score. TCRs exceeding a frequency of 1 in 1000 stayed unchanged under DPC sensitization.

V dropped 3 bases and J dropped 0 bases, with 12 bases sitting between them. Germline loops: CDR1 SGHVS, CDR2 FNYEAQ. The CDR3 contains 16 residues. Time point in this sample: patch test 1, 2 weeks after DPC sensitization. The treatment: therapeutic diphenylcyclopropenone sensitization with weekly scalp DPC. Sample donors consisted of patients with alopecia, aged 18 to 70 years, who were suitable for DPC. In the library, unique molecular identifiers were attached to individual cDNA molecules. TCRdb called the RACE reads again in MiXCR, with one record for every CDR3 protein. The data show 380,000 or so distinct CDR3 sequences, roughly 4.8% seen once.

This sample comprised whole blood, obtained in connection with sensitization to the hapten diphenylcyclopropenone (DPC). V is TRBV7-6 and J is TRBJ1-3; D gene uncertain. The sequence came from a woman between 50 and 59 years old with alopecia areata. Some clones in this sample may be carry-over from other donors' samples. The CDR3 loop reads CASSFYSTHSGNTIYF. CDR3 bases: TGTGCCAGCAGCTTTTACTCGACACACTCTGGAAACACCATATATTTT.